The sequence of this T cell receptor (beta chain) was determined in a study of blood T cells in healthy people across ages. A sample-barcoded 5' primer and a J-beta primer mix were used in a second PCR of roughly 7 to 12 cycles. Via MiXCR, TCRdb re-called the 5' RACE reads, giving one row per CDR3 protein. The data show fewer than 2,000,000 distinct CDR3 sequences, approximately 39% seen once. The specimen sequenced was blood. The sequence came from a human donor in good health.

The CDR3 loop is CASSRHGNQPQHF. The CDR3 region has the DNA TGTGCCAGTAGTAGGCATGGCAATCAGCCCCAGCATTTT. The chain has TRBV19 and TRBJ1-5, with D hard to call. Germline assignment: CDR1 LNHDA and CDR2 SQIVND (reference sequence). The CDR3 runs to 13 residues. V lost 4 bases, J lost 2 bases, and 6 bases lay in between.